The 8 T cell receptor beta chains below all came from one sample that was sequenced in a study of memory CD4+ T cells and cytomegalovirus serostatus. Sequenced by immunoSEQ multiplex PCR; TCRdb stores in-frame clones only, minus some. The sample records around 63,000 clones, about 75% being singletons. The sort gate was single viable CD3+CD4+CD8-CD45RO+ cells for memory CD4+ T cells. The sample was memory CD4+ T cells from blood. All receptors derive from an adult in good health and CMV-seropositive.

This clone was counted between two and nine times. The chain combines TRBV14 with TRBJ2-1; 14 bases align to TRBD2. V lost 6 bases to trimming and J lost 4 bases; unmatched junction nucleotides: 5. Germline V lookup: CDR1 SGHDN, CDR2 FVKESK. This CDR3 comprises 16 residues. The CDR3 bases are TGTGCCAGCAGAAGGACTAGCGGGGGGTTTTACAATGAGCAGTTCTTC. Residues: CASRRTSGGFYNEQFF.

This clone was counted only a few times. This sequence joins TRBV28 and TRBJ1-4; 8 bases are shared with TRBD1. Germline values: CDR1 MDHEN, CDR2 SYDVKM. The V segment lost 2 bases and the J segment 3 bases; nucleotides outside the gene matches: 5. The CDR3 loop spans 16 amino acids. In DNA, the CDR3 is TGTGCCAGCAGTTTAACAGGGGGAATATCTAATGAAAAACTGTTTTTT. Amino acids: CASSLTGGISNEKLFF.

The CDR3 reads CASSFGGEGDTQYF. DNA for the CDR3: TGTGCCAGCAGCTTCGGAGGGGAGGGAGATACGCAGTATTTT. The chain combines TRBV7-9 with TRBJ2-3; 7 bases agree with TRBD2. V lost 3 bases, J lost 5 bases, and 5 bases stayed unmatched. The CDR3 extends over 14 amino acids. Germline V gives CDR1 SEHNR, CDR2 FQNEAQ (reference sequence).

This clone was observed a few times. V is TRBV6-5 and J is TRBJ1-1, with D hard to call. Between the trimmed V and J ends, which lost 2 bases and 4 bases, there was a span of 8 bases. Germline V gives CDR1 MNHEY, CDR2 SVGAGI. This CDR3 region has 13 residues. The CDR3 loop reads CASSYTLGTEAFF. Here the CDR3 DNA reads TGTGCCAGCAGTTACACCCTGGGCACTGAAGCTTTCTTT.

This clone was counted between two and nine times. The genes are TRBV10-3 and TRBJ1-1; D not resolved. Deletions cut 8 bases from V and 0 bases from J, with 10 bases between. The CDR3 loop spans 13 amino acids. Germline CDR1 reads ENHRY; CDR2 reads SYGVKD. As DNA, the CDR3 is TGTGCCATCGGGCGCGACATGAACACTGAAGCTTTCTTT. Translating gives CAIGRDMNTEAFF.

DNA for the CDR3: TGCGCCAGCAGCCAAGTCTCTCTGGCGGGAAGGACAGATACGCAGTATTTT. It is translated as CASSQVSLAGRTDTQYF. V usage is TRBV4-3 and J usage is TRBJ2-3, with TRBD2 as a possible D gene (6 bases). This CDR3 is 17 amino acids long. Germline V gives CDR1 LGHNA, CDR2 YSLEER. The V and J ends lost 1 base and 3 bases respectively, with 17 bases between them.

J is TRBJ1-1 and V is TRBV5-1, with D possibly matching TRBD1 (5 bases). The germline V and J ends were trimmed by 0 bases and 3 bases, with 21 bases remaining between them. Germline assignment: CDR1 SGHRS and CDR2 YFSETQ. The CDR3 loop spans 18 amino acids. The DNA of the CDR3 is TGCGCCAGCAGCTTGGAATCCGACACATGGACGGGGGACACTGAAGCTTTCTTT. Translation: CASSLESDTWTGDTEAFF.

The chain has TRBV28 and TRBJ2-6; the match to TRBD1 covers 10 bases. The length of the CDR3 is 17 residues. J lost 2 bases, V lost 4 bases, and 5 bases had no gene match. Germline CDR1 reads MDHEN; CDR2 reads SYDVKM. CDR3 nucleotides: TGTGCCAGCAGTTCCCCGGGACAGGGGCCTGGGGCCAACGTCCTGACTTTC. Its translation is CASSSPGQGPGANVLTF.